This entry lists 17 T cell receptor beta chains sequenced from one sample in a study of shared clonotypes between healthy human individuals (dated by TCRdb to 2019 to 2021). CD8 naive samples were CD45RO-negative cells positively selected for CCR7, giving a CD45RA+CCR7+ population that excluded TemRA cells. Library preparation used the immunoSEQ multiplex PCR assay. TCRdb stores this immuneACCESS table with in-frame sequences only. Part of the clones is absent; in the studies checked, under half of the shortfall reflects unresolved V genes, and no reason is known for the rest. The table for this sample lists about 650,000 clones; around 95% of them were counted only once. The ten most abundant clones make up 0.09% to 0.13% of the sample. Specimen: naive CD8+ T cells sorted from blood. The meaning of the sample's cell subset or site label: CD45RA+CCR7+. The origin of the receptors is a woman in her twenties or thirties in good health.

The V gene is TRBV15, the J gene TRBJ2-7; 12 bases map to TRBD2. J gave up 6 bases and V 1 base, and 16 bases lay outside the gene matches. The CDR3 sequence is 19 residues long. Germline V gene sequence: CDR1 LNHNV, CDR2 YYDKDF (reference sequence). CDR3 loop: CATSRVPRTSGTLMLEQYF. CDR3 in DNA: TGTGCCACCAGCAGAGTCCCGCGGACTAGCGGGACTCTGATGCTCGAGCAGTACTTC.

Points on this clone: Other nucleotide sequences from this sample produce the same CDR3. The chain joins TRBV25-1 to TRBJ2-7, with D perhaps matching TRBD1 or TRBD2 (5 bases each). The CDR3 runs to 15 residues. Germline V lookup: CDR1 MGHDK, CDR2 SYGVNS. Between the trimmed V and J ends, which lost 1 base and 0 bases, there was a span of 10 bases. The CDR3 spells CASSEFGGSSYEQYF. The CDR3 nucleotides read TGTGCCAGCAGTGAATTTGGGGGAAGCTCCTACGAGCAGTACTTC.

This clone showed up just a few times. This chain's CDR3 is CASSLRRADYEQYF. The DNA for the CDR3 is TGTGCCAGCAGTTTAAGGAGGGCGGACTACGAGCAGTACTTC. This chain links TRBV27 with TRBJ2-7; D is possibly TRBD2 (6 bases). V gave up 2 bases and J gave up 3 bases, with 11 bases separating them. Germline V CDR1 and CDR2: MNHEY, SMNVEV (reference sequence). The CDR3 spans 14 residues.

The CDR3 DNA sequence: TGTGCCAGCAGCGCCGGGACGTCGGCCCAGCCCCAGCATTTT. This codes for CASSAGTSAQPQHF. The chain has TRBV5-6 and TRBJ1-5; D is perhaps TRBD1 (5 bases). The germline CDR1 and CDR2 sequences are SGHDT and YYEEEE. V shed 4 bases and J shed 7 bases, with 15 bases lying between them. The CDR3 has 14 residues.

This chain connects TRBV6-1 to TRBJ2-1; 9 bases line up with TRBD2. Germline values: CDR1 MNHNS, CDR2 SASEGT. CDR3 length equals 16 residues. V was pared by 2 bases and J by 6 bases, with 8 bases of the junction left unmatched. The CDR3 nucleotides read TGTGCCAGCAGTGAATTGGCGGGAGGGTTCGGCAATGAGCAGTTCTTC. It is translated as CASSELAGGFGNEQFF.

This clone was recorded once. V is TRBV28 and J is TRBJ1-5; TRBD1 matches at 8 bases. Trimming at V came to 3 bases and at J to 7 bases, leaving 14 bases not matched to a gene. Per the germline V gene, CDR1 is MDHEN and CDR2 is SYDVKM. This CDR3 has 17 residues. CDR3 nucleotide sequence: TGTGCCAGCAGTTTCAGGGGGCGCGAATTTATAGGACAGCCCCAGCATTTT. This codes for CASSFRGREFIGQPQHF.

The CDR3 DNA reads TGTGCCAGCCAAAAGGACAGCCGAACTGAAGCTTTCTTT. This codes for CASQKDSRTEAFF. This rearrangement joins TRBV9 to TRBJ1-1, with TRBD1 as a possible D gene (6 bases). The germline V gene has CDR1 SGDLS and CDR2 YYNGEE. The V gene lost 7 bases and the J gene lost 5 bases, with 15 bases spanning the gap. This CDR3 contains 13 residues.

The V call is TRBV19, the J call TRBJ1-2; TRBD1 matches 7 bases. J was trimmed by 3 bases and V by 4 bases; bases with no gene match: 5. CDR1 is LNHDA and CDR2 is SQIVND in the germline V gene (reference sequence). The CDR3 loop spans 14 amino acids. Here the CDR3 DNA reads TGTGCCAGTAGTACCCGACAGGGTGACTATGGCTACACCTTC. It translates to CASSTRQGDYGYTF.

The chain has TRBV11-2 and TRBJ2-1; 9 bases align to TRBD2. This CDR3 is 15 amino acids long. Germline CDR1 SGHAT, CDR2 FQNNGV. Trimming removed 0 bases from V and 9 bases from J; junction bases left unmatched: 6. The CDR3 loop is CASSLDISGRAEQFF. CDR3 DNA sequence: TGTGCCAGCAGCTTAGATATTAGCGGGAGAGCTGAGCAGTTCTTC.

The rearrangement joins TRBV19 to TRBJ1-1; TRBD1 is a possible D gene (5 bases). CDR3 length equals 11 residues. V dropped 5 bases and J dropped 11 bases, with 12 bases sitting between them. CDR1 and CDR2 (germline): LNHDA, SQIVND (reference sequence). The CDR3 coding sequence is TGTGCCAGTAGTTGGGGGTTGCGGGCTTTCTTT. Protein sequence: CASSWGLRAFF.

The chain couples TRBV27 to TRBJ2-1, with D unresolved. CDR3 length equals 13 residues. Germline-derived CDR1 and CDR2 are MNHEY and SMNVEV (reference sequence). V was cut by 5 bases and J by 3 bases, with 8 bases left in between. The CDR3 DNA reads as TGTGCCAGCAGTCCCGGTCTCTACAATGAGCAGTTCTTC. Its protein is CASSPGLYNEQFF.

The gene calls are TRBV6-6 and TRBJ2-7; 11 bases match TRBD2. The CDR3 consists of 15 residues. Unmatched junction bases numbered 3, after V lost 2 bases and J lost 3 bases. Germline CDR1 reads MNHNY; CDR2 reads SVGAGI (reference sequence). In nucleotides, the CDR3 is TGTGCCAGCAGTTACCAGGGACTAGCGGTCTACGAGCAGTACTTC. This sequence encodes CASSYQGLAVYEQYF.

The CDR3 sequence is CASSLSAEGAHRYGYTF. The DNA of the CDR3 is TGTGCCAGCAGTTTAAGCGCGGAGGGAGCCCACCGCTATGGCTACACCTTC. The chain links TRBV28 to TRBJ1-2; no reliable D call. The CDR3 loop spans 17 amino acids. V was trimmed by 2 bases and J by 4 bases, leaving 20 bases between them. The germline gives CDR1 MDHEN, CDR2 SYDVKM.

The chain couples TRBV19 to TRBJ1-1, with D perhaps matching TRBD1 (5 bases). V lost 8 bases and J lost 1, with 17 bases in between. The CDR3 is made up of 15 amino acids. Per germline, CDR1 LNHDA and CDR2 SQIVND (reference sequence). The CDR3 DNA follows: TGTGCCAGTTGTAAGGCGGGGCCGGCGAACACTGAAGCTTTCTTT. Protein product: CASCKAGPANTEAFF.

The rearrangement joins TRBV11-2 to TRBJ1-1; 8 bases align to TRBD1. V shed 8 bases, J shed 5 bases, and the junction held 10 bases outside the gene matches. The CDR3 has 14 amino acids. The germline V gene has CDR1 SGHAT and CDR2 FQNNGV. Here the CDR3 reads CASWTDREGTEAFF. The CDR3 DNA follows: TGTGCCAGCTGGACGGACAGGGAAGGAACTGAAGCTTTCTTT.

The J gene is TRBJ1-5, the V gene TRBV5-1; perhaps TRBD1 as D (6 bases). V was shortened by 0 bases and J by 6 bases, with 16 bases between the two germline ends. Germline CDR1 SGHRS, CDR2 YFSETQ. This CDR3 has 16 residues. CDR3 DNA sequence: TGCGCCAGCAGCTTGGACGGGGGCGGACCAGCTCAGCCCCAGCATTTT. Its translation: CASSLDGGGPAQPQHF.

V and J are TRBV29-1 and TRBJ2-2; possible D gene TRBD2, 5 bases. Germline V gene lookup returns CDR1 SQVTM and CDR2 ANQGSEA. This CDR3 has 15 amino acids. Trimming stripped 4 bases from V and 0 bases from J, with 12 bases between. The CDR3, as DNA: TGCAGCGTTGGGGGAGAGCGCGCGAACACCGGGGAGCTGTTTTTT. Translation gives CSVGGERANTGELFF.